These T cell receptor beta chains were read from a single sample in a study of cytomegalovirus exposure and HLA in healthy donors. Profiled with immunoSEQ multiplex PCR; TCRdb holds only in-frame clones, not every one. This sample has 150,000 to 200,000 clones, with roughly 80% found just once. Sequenced input: PBMCs. These receptors all stem from a female donor in good health and CMV-seronegative. Both conserved end residues are part of each CDR3. The D gene is left open where the match is weak. A row's size may be missing; if present it is once, few, many or a size class.

.	12	.	TRBV2	TRBJ2-7	TGTGCCAGCAGTGAGTCTGAGGTTAACCCGTACTTC	CASSESEVNPYF
.	14	TRBD2	TRBV6-8	TRBJ2-7	TGTGCCAGCCCTAGCGGGAGGACCTCCTACGAGCAGTACTTC	CASPSGRTSYEQYF
.	17	TRBD1	TRBV5-5	TRBJ1-3	TGTGCCAGCAGCCACCCCTGGGACAGAAAAGCCGGAAACACCATATATTTT	CASSHPWDRKAGNTIYF
.	14	TRBD1	TRBV29-1	TRBJ1-2	TGCAGCGTCCGACAGGGGGCGCCTAACTATGGCTACACCTTC	CSVRQGAPNYGYTF
.	16	TRBD2	TRBV4-2	TRBJ2-1	TGTGCCAGCAGCCAAGGACTAGCGAGCTCCTACAATGAGCAGTTCTTC	CASSQGLASSYNEQFF
few	17	TRBD1	TRBV30	TRBJ2-1	TGTGCCTGGAATCGGGACAGAATGGCCCGAGGCAACAATGAGCAGTTCTTC	CAWNRDRMARGNNEQFF
few	13	TRBD1	TRBV6-1	TRBJ1-2	TGTGCCAGCAGTCTGACAGGGGACTATGGCTACACCTTC	CASSLTGDYGYTF
.	15	.	TRBV9	TRBJ1-1	TGTGCCAGCAGCCTCGGCACAGTGCGGAACACTGAAGCTTTCTTT	CASSLGTVRNTEAFF
.	14	.	TRBV16	TRBJ1-1	TGTGCCAGCAGCCAATTGTTGAGGGACACTGAAGCTTTCTTT	CASSQLLRDTEAFF
.	16	.	TRBV13	TRBJ2-7	TGTGCCAGCAGCCAGGGCGGGACAGCCTTCTCCTACGAGCAGTACTTC	CASSQGGTAFSYEQYF
once	14	TRBD1	TRBV19	TRBJ2-2	TGTGCCAGTAGTTCTGAGGACAGGGAATGGGAGCTGTTTTTT	CASSSEDREWELFF
.	13	.	TRBV11-2	TRBJ2-2	TGTGCCAGCAGCCTCCTAGCGATCGGGGAGCTGTTTTTT	CASSLLAIGELFF
.	14	.	TRBV7-6	TRBJ1-4	TGTGCCAGCAGCCCAGCGGCGTTTAATGAAAAACTGTTTTTT	CASSPAAFNEKLFF
.	13	.	TRBV6-5	TRBJ2-3	TGTGCCAGCAGCCCAACGACTGGTGATACGCAGTATTTT	CASSPTTGDTQYF
.	15	.	TRBV28	TRBJ1-1	TGTGCCAGCAGCCCCGGGGGGACCCGAGGGGGTGAAGCTTTCTTT	CASSPGGTRGGEAFF
.	17	.	TRBV25-1	TRBJ1-1	TGTGCCAGCAGTGAAGCGGGCAAGATTGATCGGTACACTGAAGCTTTCTTT	CASSEAGKIDRYTEAFF
.	16	.	TRBV7-2	TRBJ2-7	TGTGCCAGCAGCTTTTTGATGTTAGCGGTCTCCTACGAGCAGTACTTC	CASSFLMLAVSYEQYF
.	14	TRBD1	TRBV30	TRBJ1-5	TGTGCCTGGAGTACCGACAGGGACGATCAGCCCCAGCATTTT	CAWSTDRDDQPQHF
.	17	TRBD2	TRBV5-4	TRBJ2-1	TGTGCCAGCAGCTTGAGTCCACTAGCGGGGACCTTCAATGAGCAGTTCTTC	CASSLSPLAGTFNEQFF
.	14	TRBD1	TRBV18	TRBJ1-1	TGTGCCAGCTCCAAGGGTCAGGGGGCAAAGCAAGCTTTCTTT	CASSKGQGAKQAFF
.	14	.	TRBV5-1	TRBJ1-1	TGCGCCAGCAGCCTCGGACACCTTAACACTGAAGCTTTCTTT	CASSLGHLNTEAFF
few	14	.	TRBV7-3	TRBJ1-5	TGTGCCAGCAGTCTCCAGGCGGGAGACCAGCCCCAGCATTTT	CASSLQAGDQPQHF
few	16	.	TRBV5-6	TRBJ2-3	TGTGCCAGCAGCTTCGTGGCGGTGACTAGTCCAGATACGCAGTATTTT	CASSFVAVTSPDTQYF
.	15	TRBD1	TRBV5-4	TRBJ1-1	TGTGCCAGCAGCTTCCGGACAGGGGGTAACACTGAAGCTTTCTTT	CASSFRTGGNTEAFF
.	17	TRBD1	TRBV5-5	TRBJ1-2	TGTGCCAGCAGCCCGACCACCGGGACAGGGGGCGCGGGGGGCTACACCTTC	CASSPTTGTGGAGGYTF
few	17	.	TRBV7-2	TRBJ1-6	TGTGCCAGCAGCTTTAACGGTCTCCAGGGTAATAATTCACCCCTCCACTTT	CASSFNGLQGNNSPLHF
.	15	TRBD1	TRBV4-1	TRBJ1-3	TGCGCCAGCAGCCAGGGACAGGGGGATATAGACACCATATATTTT	CASSQGQGDIDTIYF
.	14	.	TRBV4-3	TRBJ1-1	TGCGCCAGCAGCCAACCGGGGTTGGGGACTGAAGCTTTCTTT	CASSQPGLGTEAFF
.	13	.	TRBV18	TRBJ2-7	TGTGCCAGCTCACTCGACAGAGCCTACGAGCAGTACTTC	CASSLDRAYEQYF
few	15	.	TRBV6-5	TRBJ2-7	TGTGCCAGCAGTTACCTACGCGGCGGGATCTACGAGCAGTACTTC	CASSYLRGGIYEQYF
.	15	.	TRBV4-3	TRBJ2-7	TGCGCCAGCAGCCAAGACCAGGACAGCTCCTACGAGCAGTACTTC	CASSQDQDSSYEQYF
.	15	.	TRBV18	TRBJ2-5	TGTGCCAGCTCACCAAAAGGCAGCGGTCGCGAGACCCAGTACTTC	CASSPKGSGRETQYF
medium-sized	14	TRBD1	TRBV28	TRBJ1-6	TGTGCCAGCAGCCCCGACAGGGAGTATTCACCCCTCCACTTT	CASSPDREYSPLHF
.	14	TRBD1	TRBV5-1	TRBJ2-5	TGCGCCAGCAGCAAAGGACAGGGAGAAGAGACCCAGTACTTC	CASSKGQGEETQYF
.	14	TRBD1	TRBV28	TRBJ1-2	TGTGCCAGCGAAATTACAGGGGCAGGCTATGGCTACACCTTC	CASEITGAGYGYTF
.	14	TRBD2	TRBV5-1	TRBJ2-7	TGCGCCAGCAGCTTGGGACCTAGCGGGTCCGAGCAGTACTTC	CASSLGPSGSEQYF
.	14	.	TRBV4-1	TRBJ2-3	TGCGCCAGCAGCCAAGATCAAGGGGCAGATACGCAGTATTTT	CASSQDQGADTQYF
once	16	TRBD2	TRBV5-4	TRBJ2-2	TGTGCCAGCAGCCCGCTGACTAGCGGGAGGGGCGGGGAGCTGTTTTTT	CASSPLTSGRGGELFF
.	14	.	TRBV6-1	TRBJ1-1	TGTGCCAGCAGTGAAGGTCAGGGGATGTTTGAAGCTTTCTTT	CASSEGQGMFEAFF
.	16	TRBD2	TRBV9	TRBJ2-3	TGTGCCAGCAGCGCCCCTAGCGGGAGGAATGCAGATACGCAGTATTTT	CASSAPSGRNADTQYF
.	15	TRBD1	TRBV5-1	TRBJ2-7	TGCGCCAGCAGCTGGACAGGGAGAGGGTCCTACGAGCAGTACTTC	CASSWTGRGSYEQYF
.	14	.	TRBV28	TRBJ2-2	TGTGCCGGGGGCGTCGACTTGAACACCGGGGAGCTGTTTTTT	CAGGVDLNTGELFF
.	16	TRBD2	TRBV19	TRBJ2-5	TGTGCCAGTAGTACCCAAGCCGGGGGGGCCCGTGAGACCCAGTACTTC	CASSTQAGGARETQYF
.	13	TRBD1	TRBV18	TRBJ2-1	TGTGCCAGCTCACCGGGACAGGGTAATGAGCAGTTCTTC	CASSPGQGNEQFF
.	14	TRBD1	TRBV7-9	TRBJ1-6	TGTGCCACCGACGGGACAGGGAGTAATTCACCCCTCCACTTT	CATDGTGSNSPLHF
few	13	.	TRBV10-3	TRBJ1-1	TGTGCCATCAACGTGGCTTTGGAGGCTGAAGCTTTCTTT	CAINVALEAEAFF
.	17	TRBD1	TRBV4-3	TRBJ1-2	TGCGCCAGCAGCCAAGATGTAGGGGACAGCCCCAACTATGGCTACACCTTC	CASSQDVGDSPNYGYTF
.	14	.	TRBV9	TRBJ1-1	TGTGCCAGCAGCGTAGTTGGCGGGGGTACTGAAGCTTTCTTT	CASSVVGGGTEAFF
.	16	.	TRBV15	TRBJ1-4	TGTGCCACCAGCAGAGGGGCTGTCGTAGCGGCTGAAAAACTGTTTTTT	CATSRGAVVAAEKLFF
few	12	.	TRBV28	TRBJ1-2	TGTGCCAGCAGTTTGACAGTCGGGGGCTACACCTTC	CASSLTVGGYTF
few	15	.	TRBV5-5	TRBJ2-7	TGTGCCAGCAGCTTGGGGCGGGGCTTCTCCTACGAGCAGTACTTC	CASSLGRGFSYEQYF
.	13	TRBD2	TRBV2	TRBJ2-7	TGTGCCAGCCCGGGACTAGCGCGCTACGAGCAGTACTTC	CASPGLARYEQYF
.	16	.	TRBV10-3	TRBJ2-7	TGTGCCATCAGTGAGTCGAACTACCCCACCACCTACGAGCAGTACTTC	CAISESNYPTTYEQYF
.	13	.	TRBV6-5	TRBJ1-1	TGTGCCAGCAGCCGTACCTGGGGAGCTGAAGCTTTCTTT	CASSRTWGAEAFF
.	15	TRBD2	TRBV5-1	TRBJ2-3	TGCGCCAGCAGCTCCGGGACTAGCGACAGAGATACGCAGTATTTT	CASSSGTSDRDTQYF
.	15	.	TRBV5-1	TRBJ2-7	TGCGCCAGCAGCTTTTTGGACAGCCCGCCTGAGGAGCAGTACTTC	CASSFLDSPPEEQYF
.	14	TRBD2	TRBV2	TRBJ2-1	TGTGCCAGCAGTGTACTAGCGGTCCGGAATGAGCAGTTCTTC	CASSVLAVRNEQFF
.	14	TRBD1	TRBV19	TRBJ1-4	TGTGCCAGTACCCCGGACAGGGATGGAGAAAAACTGTTTTTT	CASTPDRDGEKLFF